The rows below give T cell receptor beta chains drawn from one sample of a study of T cells in Graves' hyperthyroidism and ophthalmopathy. Via MiXCR, TCRdb re-called the multiplex PCR reads, giving one row per CDR3 protein. The table has about 300,000 distinct CDR3 sequences, 20% to 25% seen once. The specimen sequenced was blood. The receptors were sampled from a man aged 35 to 55 with Graves' hyperthyroidism that later progressed to Graves' ophthalmopathy. Both conserved end residues are part of each CDR3. The order of the fields is J gene, V gene, D gene, CDR3 length, clone size, CDR3 DNA, CDR3 protein. A D gene is named only where the DNA matches it firmly. Expanded clones are given a class, and other clones once, few, many or no size at all.

J gene: TRBJ1-1
V gene: TRBV18
D gene: NA
CDR3 length: 13
clone size: many
CDR3 DNA: TGTGCCAGCTCATTTGGGAGGGACACTGAAGCTTTCTTT
CDR3 protein: CASSFGRDTEAFF

J gene: TRBJ2-7
V gene: TRBV28
D gene: NA
CDR3 length: 13
clone size: many
CDR3 DNA: TGTGCCAGCGGTCGTCGGGACACCTACGAGCAGTACTTC
CDR3 protein: CASGRRDTYEQYF

J gene: TRBJ2-5
V gene: TRBV7-2
D gene: NA
CDR3 length: 16
clone size: many
CDR3 DNA: TGTGCCAGCAGCCGACCCCAGGGAGTTCGTGGTGAGACCCAGTACTTC
CDR3 protein: CASSRPQGVRGETQYF

J gene: TRBJ2-7
V gene: TRBV28
D gene: TRBD2
CDR3 length: 18
clone size: many
CDR3 DNA: TGTGCCAGCAGTTTCTCCCGACTAGCGGGAGGGCCGTCCTACGAGCAGTACTTC
CDR3 protein: CASSFSRLAGGPSYEQYF

J gene: TRBJ2-7
V gene: TRBV30
D gene: TRBD1
CDR3 length: 14
clone size: many
CDR3 DNA: TGTGCCTGGAGTGGGGGACAGGGGGCGTTCCACCAGTACTTC
CDR3 protein: CAWSGGQGAFHQYF

J gene: TRBJ2-7
V gene: TRBV12-3/TRBV12-4
D gene: TRBD1
CDR3 length: 15
clone size: many
CDR3 DNA: TGTGCCAGCAGGCAAACCGGGACAGGGACCTACGAGCAGTACTTC
CDR3 protein: CASRQTGTGTYEQYF

J gene: TRBJ2-7
V gene: TRBV4-2
D gene: NA
CDR3 length: 17
clone size: many
CDR3 DNA: TGTGCCAGCAGCCAAGAAGGGGGGGCTCTCCACTCCTACGAGCAGTACTTC
CDR3 protein: CASSQEGGALHSYEQYF

J gene: TRBJ1-1
V gene: TRBV12-3/TRBV12-4
D gene: NA
CDR3 length: 15
clone size: once
CDR3 DNA: TGTGCCAGCAGTCTCAACGCGGCCGGGCGATCTGAAGCTTTCTTT
CDR3 protein: CASSLNAAGRSEAFF

J gene: TRBJ1-2
V gene: TRBV6-2/TRBV6-3
D gene: TRBD1
CDR3 length: 13
clone size: many
CDR3 DNA: TGTGCCAGCAGAGTTACAGGGGGTAATGGCTACACCTTC
CDR3 protein: CASRVTGGNGYTF

J gene: TRBJ1-1
V gene: TRBV5-1
D gene: TRBD1
CDR3 length: 14
clone size: many
CDR3 DNA: TGCGCCAGCAGCGGGACAGGGAGGCGCACTGAAGCTTTCTTT
CDR3 protein: CASSGTGRRTEAFF

J gene: TRBJ1-1
V gene: TRBV6-2/TRBV6-3
D gene: NA
CDR3 length: 15
clone size: many
CDR3 DNA: TGTGCCAGCAGTTACCTACACGGACCCTCCCCTGAAGCTTTCTTT
CDR3 protein: CASSYLHGPSPEAFF

J gene: TRBJ1-1
V gene: TRBV28
D gene: NA
CDR3 length: 13
clone size: NA
CDR3 DNA: TGTGCCAGCAGCACCGGGACTAGAACTGAAGCTTTCTTT
CDR3 protein: CASSTGTRTEAFF

J gene: TRBJ2-7
V gene: TRBV7-4
D gene: TRBD1
CDR3 length: 15
clone size: many
CDR3 DNA: TGTGCCAGCAGCCATTACCACAGGGGGTTTTACGAGCAGTACTTC
CDR3 protein: CASSHYHRGFYEQYF

J gene: TRBJ2-6
V gene: TRBV12-3/TRBV12-4
D gene: NA
CDR3 length: 16
clone size: many
CDR3 DNA: TGTGCCAGCAGTTTGGGGTCGCGGGCTGGGGCCAACGTCCTGACTTTC
CDR3 protein: CASSLGSRAGANVLTF

J gene: TRBJ2-4
V gene: TRBV29-1
D gene: TRBD1
CDR3 length: 14
clone size: many
CDR3 DNA: TGCAGCGTTGAAATGGGACAGGGTTCAAACATTCAGTACTTC
CDR3 protein: CSVEMGQGSNIQYF

J gene: TRBJ1-2
V gene: TRBV2
D gene: NA
CDR3 length: 14
clone size: many
CDR3 DNA: TGTGCCAGCAGTGAACAGGCGAATAACTATGGCTACACCTTC
CDR3 protein: CASSEQANNYGYTF

J gene: TRBJ1-5
V gene: TRBV12-5
D gene: TRBD1
CDR3 length: 14
clone size: NA
CDR3 DNA: TGTGCTAGTGGTGGGGGGACAGGGTATCAGCCCCAGCATTTT
CDR3 protein: CASGGGTGYQPQHF

J gene: TRBJ2-1
V gene: TRBV5-1
D gene: TRBD2
CDR3 length: 15
clone size: many
CDR3 DNA: TGCGCCAGCAGCCGCGGGGGGGCTGAGGACAATGAGCAGTTCTTC
CDR3 protein: CASSRGGAEDNEQFF

J gene: TRBJ2-1
V gene: TRBV5-6
D gene: NA
CDR3 length: 18
clone size: once
CDR3 DNA: TGTGCCAGCAGCTTGGCCGGTCTAGCTACATGGGTCAACAATGAGCAGTTCTTC
CDR3 protein: CASSLAGLATWVNNEQFF

J gene: TRBJ1-5
V gene: TRBV15
D gene: NA
CDR3 length: 14
clone size: many
CDR3 DNA: TGTGCCACCAGCAGAGACCTAGCAAGACAGCCCCAGCATTTT
CDR3 protein: CATSRDLARQPQHF

J gene: TRBJ1-1
V gene: TRBV5-1
D gene: TRBD1
CDR3 length: 16
clone size: many
CDR3 DNA: TGCGCCAGCAGCCCGAGGGTGGGACAGGTCAACACTGAAGCTTTCTTT
CDR3 protein: CASSPRVGQVNTEAFF

J gene: TRBJ2-2
V gene: TRBV24-1
D gene: TRBD2
CDR3 length: 14
clone size: many
CDR3 DNA: TGTGCCACCAGAGGACTAGCCCCCACCGGGGAGCTGTTTTTT
CDR3 protein: CATRGLAPTGELFF

J gene: TRBJ2-7
V gene: TRBV12-3/TRBV12-4
D gene: TRBD1
CDR3 length: 13
clone size: many
CDR3 DNA: TGTGCCAGCAGGTCAGGGGGCGATTACGAGCAGTACTTC
CDR3 protein: CASRSGGDYEQYF

J gene: TRBJ2-5
V gene: TRBV19
D gene: NA
CDR3 length: 13
clone size: many
CDR3 DNA: TGTGCCACCTTGAGACAGTACCAAGAGACCCAGTACTTC
CDR3 protein: CATLRQYQETQYF

J gene: TRBJ2-5
V gene: TRBV3-1
D gene: TRBD2
CDR3 length: 14
clone size: many
CDR3 DNA: TGTGCCAGCAGCCGAAGCGGGAGCTGGGAGACCCAGTACTTC
CDR3 protein: CASSRSGSWETQYF

J gene: TRBJ1-1
V gene: TRBV9
D gene: NA
CDR3 length: 13
clone size: many
CDR3 DNA: TGTGCCAGCAGCGAACCGGACAGCACTGAAGCTTTCTTT
CDR3 protein: CASSEPDSTEAFF

J gene: TRBJ2-5
V gene: TRBV28
D gene: TRBD1
CDR3 length: 17
clone size: many
CDR3 DNA: TGTGCCAGCAGTTTAGGAAGGCGGACAGGCCCCAGGGAGACCCAGTACTTC
CDR3 protein: CASSLGRRTGPRETQYF

J gene: TRBJ2-7
V gene: TRBV12-3/TRBV12-4
D gene: TRBD1
CDR3 length: 15
clone size: many
CDR3 DNA: TGTGCCAGCAGTCCGCAACGGGACAGTGTGATCGAGCAGTACTTC
CDR3 protein: CASSPQRDSVIEQYF

J gene: TRBJ1-1
V gene: TRBV12-3/TRBV12-4
D gene: TRBD1
CDR3 length: 15
clone size: few
CDR3 DNA: TGTGCCAGCAGGCCGGGACAGGGAAGGGTCACTGAAGCTTTCTTT
CDR3 protein: CASRPGQGRVTEAFF

J gene: TRBJ2-5
V gene: TRBV11-2
D gene: TRBD2
CDR3 length: 19
clone size: few
CDR3 DNA: TGTGCCAGCAGCTTATCCAGGACTAGCGGGAGGGCCCCGTGGGAGACCCAGTACTTC
CDR3 protein: CASSLSRTSGRAPWETQYF

J gene: TRBJ2-7
V gene: TRBV24-1
D gene: NA
CDR3 length: 15
clone size: many
CDR3 DNA: TGTGCCACCAGTGGTTCGGCAGGGGACTTCTACGAGCAGTACTTC
CDR3 protein: CATSGSAGDFYEQYF

J gene: TRBJ2-7
V gene: TRBV12-3/TRBV12-4
D gene: TRBD1
CDR3 length: 13
clone size: once
CDR3 DNA: TGTGCCAGCAGTAAGGACAGGGGTTATCGGCAGTACTTC
CDR3 protein: CASSKDRGYRQYF

J gene: TRBJ1-5
V gene: TRBV5-1
D gene: NA
CDR3 length: 13
clone size: many
CDR3 DNA: TGCGCCAGCAGCAGGGGGACCGATCAGCCCCAGCATTTT
CDR3 protein: CASSRGTDQPQHF

J gene: TRBJ2-7
V gene: TRBV18
D gene: NA
CDR3 length: 12
clone size: many
CDR3 DNA: TGTGCCAGCTCACTCGACCCGATGGAGCAGTACTTC
CDR3 protein: CASSLDPMEQYF

J gene: TRBJ2-7
V gene: TRBV28
D gene: TRBD2
CDR3 length: 15
clone size: NA
CDR3 DNA: TGTGCCAGCAGCCTTACTAGCGCTTACACCTACGAGCAGTACTTC
CDR3 protein: CASSLTSAYTYEQYF

J gene: TRBJ2-7
V gene: TRBV20-1
D gene: TRBD2
CDR3 length: 17
clone size: many
CDR3 DNA: TGCAGTGCTAGAGATCCGAGGGGGAATAGCGGGAACTACGAGCAGTACTTC
CDR3 protein: CSARDPRGNSGNYEQYF

J gene: TRBJ1-2
V gene: TRBV30
D gene: NA
CDR3 length: 13
clone size: many
CDR3 DNA: TGTGCCTGGAGTGTCCTTTTGGACTATGGCTACACCTTC
CDR3 protein: CAWSVLLDYGYTF

J gene: TRBJ2-5
V gene: TRBV6-2/TRBV6-3
D gene: TRBD2
CDR3 length: 14
clone size: NA
CDR3 DNA: TGTGCCAGCAGTTACCCGAGCGGGAGGGAGACCCAGTACTTC
CDR3 protein: CASSYPSGRETQYF

J gene: TRBJ2-5
V gene: TRBV2
D gene: TRBD2
CDR3 length: 18
clone size: NA
CDR3 DNA: TGTGCCAGCAGTGAAGCAGTACGGGGGGGCGGCTACCAAGAGACCCAGTACTTC
CDR3 protein: CASSEAVRGGGYQETQYF

J gene: TRBJ1-5
V gene: TRBV19
D gene: NA
CDR3 length: 16
clone size: many
CDR3 DNA: TGTGCCAGTAGTATAAACGCGGTGGTAGGCAATCAGCCCCAGCATTTT
CDR3 protein: CASSINAVVGNQPQHF

J gene: TRBJ1-5
V gene: TRBV7-9
D gene: NA
CDR3 length: 13
clone size: many
CDR3 DNA: TGTGCCAGCAGCTTGAGCGATAATCAGCCCCAGCATTTT
CDR3 protein: CASSLSDNQPQHF